The clone carrying this TCR beta chain was seen ten or more times. The antigen is not known. Attachment of unique molecular identifiers was made to individual cDNA molecules. TCRdb recomputed calls from the 5' RACE reads with MiXCR, one row per CDR3 protein. The sample holds 45,000 to 75,000 distinct CDR3 sequences, 8.5% to 10% seen once. The CDR3 has 15 amino acids. Germline CDR1 reads LNHDA; CDR2 reads SQIVND (reference sequence). V shed 8 bases, J shed 4 bases, and the junction held 8 bases outside the gene matches. These data originate in a study of early T cells in non-severe SARS-CoV-2 infection. At the level of the study: It was bulk RNA from unsorted whole blood that was sequenced, and the chains were unpaired. Points from the study as a whole: Lookups in VDJdb leaned toward anti-spike CD8 responses and missed private and CD4 specificities.

Input material: whole blood. The chain employs TRBV19 and TRBJ2-1; the match to TRBD2 covers 10 bases. The source is an adult who was a healthcare worker with PCR-confirmed SARS-CoV-2 infection or an uninfected control (not recorded which). This CDR3 reads CASSPGTSVYNEQFF. In DNA, the CDR3 is TGTGCCAGTTCTCCCGGGACTAGCGTTTACAATGAGCAGTTCTTC.